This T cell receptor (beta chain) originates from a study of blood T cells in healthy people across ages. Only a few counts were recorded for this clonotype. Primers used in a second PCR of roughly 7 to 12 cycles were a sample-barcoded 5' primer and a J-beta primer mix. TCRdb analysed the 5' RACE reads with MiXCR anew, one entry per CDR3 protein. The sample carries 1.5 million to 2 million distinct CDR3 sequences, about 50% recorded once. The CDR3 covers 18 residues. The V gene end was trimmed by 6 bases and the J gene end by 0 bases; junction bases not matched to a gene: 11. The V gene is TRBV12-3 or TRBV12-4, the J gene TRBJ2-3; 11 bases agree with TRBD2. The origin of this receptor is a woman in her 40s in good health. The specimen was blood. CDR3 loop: CASSPGRTSGLSTDTQYF. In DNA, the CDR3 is TGTGCCAGCAGCCCTGGAAGGACTAGCGGGTTAAGCACAGATACGCAGTATTTT.